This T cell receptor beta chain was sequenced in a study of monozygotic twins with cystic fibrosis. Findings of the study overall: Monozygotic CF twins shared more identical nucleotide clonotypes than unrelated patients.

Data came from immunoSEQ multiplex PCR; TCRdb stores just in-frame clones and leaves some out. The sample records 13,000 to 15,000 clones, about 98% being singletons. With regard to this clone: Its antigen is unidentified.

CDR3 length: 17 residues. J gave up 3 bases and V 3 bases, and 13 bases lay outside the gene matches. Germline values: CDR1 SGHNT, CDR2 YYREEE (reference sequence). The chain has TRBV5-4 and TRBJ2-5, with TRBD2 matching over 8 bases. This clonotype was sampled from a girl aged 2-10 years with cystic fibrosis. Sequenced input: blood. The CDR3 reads CASSWRGEGPIKETQYF. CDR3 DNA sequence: TGTGCCAGCAGCTGGCGGGGGGAGGGCCCTATCAAAGAGACCCAGTACTTC.